This entry concerns a single TCR beta chain. This entry comes from a study of control samples from healthy donors and cancer patients. The CDR3 is made up of 13 amino acids. Germline CDR1 SEHNR, CDR2 FQNEAQ (reference sequence). V dropped 4 bases and J dropped 5 bases, with 11 bases sitting between them. The data were produced by immunoSEQ multiplex PCR, yet TCRdb's version contains in-frame clones alone and is incomplete. The table lists 130,000 or so clones, 80% to 95% of them singletons. The material sequenced was blood. The chain uses TRBV7-9 and TRBJ2-5; D is ambiguous. The source of this sequence is a man aged 18 to 35 in good health. The CDR3 spells CASSYLVRETQYF. As DNA, the CDR3 is TGTGCCAGCAGCTATCTAGTAAGGGAGACCCAGTACTTC.